This record concerns one TCR beta chain sequence. Its matching antigen is unknown. Nominally healthy donors were sampled, though unrecorded immune exposures were likely. The sample comes from a study of cytomegalovirus exposure and HLA in healthy donors. Study in general: Earlier results showed 90 million to 130 million unique TCR beta sequences derived from roughly 180 million T cells. Regarding the study as a whole: As a later analysis showed, a missense DCLRE1C variant was linked to trimming of TCR beta V- and J-genes. TCR beta V segments were, for the most part, productive about 87% or about 30% of the time in an earlier analysis.

Vbeta (60) and Jbeta (13) primers were used in the PCR. Assay used: immunoSEQ multiplex PCR; TCRdb lists only in-frame clones, some missing. Among approximately 150,000 clones listed, about four fifths were seen once. The sequence was collected from a male donor in good health and CMV-seronegative. Sequencing used PBMCs.

The CDR3 region has the DNA TGTGCCAGCAGCATACCAATCGGGACAGGGTACTACGAGCAGTACTTC. The encoded protein is CASSIPIGTGYYEQYF. This chain connects TRBV11-2 to TRBJ2-7; TRBD1 aligns across 9 bases. J was trimmed by 3 bases and V by 5 bases; bases with no gene match: 11. This CDR3 spans 16 amino acids. Germline V lookup: CDR1 SGHAT, CDR2 FQNNGV.